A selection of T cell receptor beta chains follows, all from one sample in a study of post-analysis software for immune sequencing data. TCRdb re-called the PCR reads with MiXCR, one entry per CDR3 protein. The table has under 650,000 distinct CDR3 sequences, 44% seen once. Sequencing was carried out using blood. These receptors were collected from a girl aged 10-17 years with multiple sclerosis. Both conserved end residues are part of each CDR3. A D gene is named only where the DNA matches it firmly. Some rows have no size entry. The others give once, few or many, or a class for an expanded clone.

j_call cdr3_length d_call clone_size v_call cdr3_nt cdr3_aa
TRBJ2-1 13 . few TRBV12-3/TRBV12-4 TGTGCCAGCAGTTCCCGGGAGAGGGGTGAGCAGTTCTTC CASSSRERGEQFF
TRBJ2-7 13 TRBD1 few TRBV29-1 TGCAGCGTTGAGCCGGGACAGGGGTACGAGCAGTACTTC CSVEPGQGYEQYF
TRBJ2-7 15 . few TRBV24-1 TGTGCCACCAGTGACGTACGAGAAGGAAACTACGAGCAGTACTTC CATSDVREGNYEQYF
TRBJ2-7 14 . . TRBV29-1 TGCAGCGTGGTGCGGCGAGGCTCCTACAATGAGCAGTACTTC CSVVRRGSYNEQYF
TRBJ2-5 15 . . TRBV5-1 TGCGCCAGCAGCCTCGGGACACAGCGGGGAGAGACCCAGTACTTC CASSLGTQRGETQYF
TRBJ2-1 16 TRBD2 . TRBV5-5 TGTGCCAGCAGCTTGGTCCGGACTAGCGGGACTTCGGAGCAGTTCTTC CASSLVRTSGTSEQFF
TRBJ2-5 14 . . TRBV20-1 TGCAGTGCTAGAGATCGGGCCCGAGGGGAGACCCAGTACTTC CSARDRARGETQYF
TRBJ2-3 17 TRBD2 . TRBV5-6 TGTGCCAGCAGCCGCCTAGCTCGGGAGGGCAGTACAGATACGCAGTATTTT CASSRLAREGSTDTQYF
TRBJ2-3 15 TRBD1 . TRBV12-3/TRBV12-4 TGTGCCAGCCGGGGACAGGGGGGAAACACAGATACGCAGTATTTT CASRGQGGNTDTQYF
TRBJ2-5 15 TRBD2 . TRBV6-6 TGTGCCAGCAGTCTAGCGGGGGGGCCGTATGAGACCCAGTACTTC CASSLAGGPYETQYF
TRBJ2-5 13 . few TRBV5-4 TGTGCCAGCAGTCCGACCGGCGGGGACGGGAGGTACTTC CASSPTGGDGRYF
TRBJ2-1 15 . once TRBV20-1 TGCAGTGCCCCCTCGAGAGGGGAAGCCTACAATGAGCAGTTCTTC CSAPSRGEAYNEQFF
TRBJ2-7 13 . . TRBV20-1 TGCAGTTTCGGGGGGACAGCCGGCGACGAGCAGTACTTC CSFGGTAGDEQYF
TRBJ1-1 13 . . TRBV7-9 TGTGCCAGCAGCTTAAACGGAGGGAGTGAAGCTTTCTTT CASSLNGGSEAFF
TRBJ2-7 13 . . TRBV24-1 TGTGCCACCAGTCCGATTTCCCGGGACGAGCAGTACTTC CATSPISRDEQYF
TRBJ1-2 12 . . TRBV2 TGTGCCAGCAGTGTGATAGGGGAGGGCTACACCTTC CASSVIGEGYTF
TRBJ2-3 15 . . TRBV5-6 TGTGCCAGCAGCTTGCGTAGGGCCTTCACAGATACGCAGTATTTT CASSLRRAFTDTQYF
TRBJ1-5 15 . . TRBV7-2 TGTGCCAGCAGCCAAGACAGCCATAGCAATCAGCCCCAGCATTTT CASSQDSHSNQPQHF
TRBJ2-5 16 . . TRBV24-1 TGTGCCACCAGTGATTTGGACGGATTTGGGCGAGAGACCCAGTACTTC CATSDLDGFGRETQYF
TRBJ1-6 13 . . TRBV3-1 TGTGCCAGCAGCCAAGATACTGGATCACCCCTCCACTTT CASSQDTGSPLHF
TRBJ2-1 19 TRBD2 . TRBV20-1 TGCAGTGCTAGAGATCCGGGACTAGCGGGACTCTACTCCTACAATGAGCAGTTCTTC CSARDPGLAGLYSYNEQFF
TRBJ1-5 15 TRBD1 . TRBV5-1 TGCGCCAGCTCATTCCCGGGACAGGGTGATCAGCCCCAGCATTTT CASSFPGQGDQPQHF